Following are 21 T cell receptor beta chains from one sample sequenced in a study of cytomegalovirus exposure and HLA in healthy donors. The primer mix had 60 Vbeta and 13 Jbeta primers. The repertoire was sequenced with immunoSEQ multiplex PCR; TCRdb's copy has only in-frame clones and lacks some. The table lists approximately 100,000 clones, about four fifths of them singletons, with about 4% in the top ten. The sample consisted of PBMCs. The receptors stem from a woman aged 40 to 55 in good health and CMV-seronegative.

This chain links TRBV29-1 with TRBJ1-1; D remains unclear. Looked up from germline, CDR1 is SQVTM and CDR2 is ANQGSEA. Deletions cut 4 bases from V and 1 base from J, with 10 bases between. The CDR3 contains 13 residues. In nucleotides, the CDR3 is TGCAGCGTTGGGGAGGGCTCGAACACTGAAGCTTTCTTT. It codes for CSVGEGSNTEAFF.

The count of this clone is one. The CDR3 spells CAWSSPGTGTAEQYF. CDR3 coding DNA: TGTGCCTGGAGTTCCCCCGGGACAGGGACCGCAGAGCAGTACTTC. The chain has TRBV30 and TRBJ2-7; 9 bases line up with TRBD1. The CDR3 runs 15 residues. Per the germline V gene, CDR1 is GTSNPN and CDR2 is SVGIG (reference sequence). V shed 2 bases and J 7 bases; nucleotides not matched to a gene: 12.

This rearrangement joins TRBV19 to TRBJ1-2, with D maybe TRBD1 (6 bases). V shed 5 bases and J shed 8 bases, with 12 bases lying between them. Looked up from germline, CDR1 is LNHDA and CDR2 is SQIVND (reference sequence). The CDR3 runs 12 residues. The CDR3 nucleotides are TGTGCCAGTAGTGCCCAACAGGGCGGCTACACCTTC. This codes for CASSAQQGGYTF.

This chain connects TRBV5-5 to TRBJ2-5; TRBD2 matches 10 bases. The trim removed 1 base at V and 5 bases at J, leaving 8 bases unmatched. The CDR3 is 16 residues long. Germline assignment: CDR1 SGHKS and CDR2 YYEKEE (reference sequence). The CDR3: CASSLNSGGPQETQYF. The DNA for the CDR3 is TGTGCCAGCAGCTTGAATAGCGGGGGGCCTCAGGAGACCCAGTACTTC.

This clone was counted a single time. The chain has TRBV7-2 and TRBJ1-1, with D uncertain. The CDR3 loop spans 15 amino acids. Between the trimmed V and J ends, which lost 5 bases and 11 bases, there was a span of 24 bases. Germline CDR1 and CDR2: SGHTA and FQGNSA. The CDR3 DNA reads TGTGCCAGCAGCCCTACGATATCCGGCGGCTTGGATGCTTTCTTT. It yields the protein CASSPTISGGLDAFF.

This clone was seen once. The chain has TRBV28 and TRBJ1-5; a weak D match, TRBD1 (6 bases). The CDR3 is made up of 15 amino acids. Deletions cut 6 bases from V and 4 bases from J, with 16 bases between. The germline V gene encodes CDR1 MDHEN and CDR2 SYDVKM. CDR3 sequence: CASSQWDITNQPQHF. The CDR3 DNA reads as TGTGCCAGCAGCCAATGGGACATAACTAATCAGCCCCAGCATTTT.

The V gene is TRBV5-1, the J gene TRBJ1-2; no clear D. CDR3 length equals 14 residues. Trimming pared 4 bases from V and 3 bases from J, leaving 13 bases between. CDR1 is SGHRS, CDR2 YFSETQ, per germline. This chain's CDR3 is CASSRREPDYGYTF. The CDR3 bases are TGCGCCAGCAGCCGCCGGGAACCAGACTATGGCTACACCTTC.

The rearrangement links TRBV6-5 to TRBJ1-2; D uncertain. V was cut by 0 bases and J by 9 bases, with 14 bases left in between. CDR1 MNHEY and CDR2 SVGAGI come from the germline V gene. The CDR3 covers 14 residues. The CDR3 DNA sequence: TGTGCCAGCAGTTACTCGACCCTGGGGAGACGCTACACCTTC. Translating it yields CASSYSTLGRRYTF.

The V and J genes are TRBV28 and TRBJ1-1; TRBD1 matches 8 bases. CDR3 size: 11 residues. Looked up from germline, CDR1 is MDHEN and CDR2 is SYDVKM. V gave up 6 bases and J gave up 8 bases; unmatched junction bases: 2. The CDR3 sequence is CASSRDREAFF. CDR3 nucleotides: TGTGCCAGCAGCCGGGACAGGGAAGCTTTCTTT.

The CDR3 sequence: CASSESFTEAFF. The DNA of the CDR3 is TGTGCCAGCAGTGAATCCTTCACTGAAGCTTTCTTT. The chain carries TRBV6-1 and TRBJ1-1; D call uncertain. The V end was cut by 2 bases, the J end by 4 bases, with 5 bases between. The CDR3 is 12 residues long. Germline CDR1 and CDR2: MNHNS and SASEGT.

This clone was counted a single time. J is TRBJ2-7 and V is TRBV4-2; no firm D call. Per the germline V gene, CDR1 is LGHNA and CDR2 is YNFKEQ. The CDR3 spans 15 residues. Trimming removed 0 bases from V and 3 bases from J, with 12 bases in between. CDR3 residues: CASSQDLASLYEQYF. CDR3 bases: TGTGCCAGCAGCCAAGATTTAGCATCCCTCTACGAGCAGTACTTC.

J is TRBJ2-1 and V is TRBV5-8; D remains unclear. This CDR3 is built from 13 residues. Deletions cut 2 bases from V and 6 bases from J, with 9 bases between. Germline lookup yields CDR1 SGHTS and CDR2 YDEGEE. The CDR3 is CASSFIQSNEQFF. The DNA of the CDR3 is TGTGCCAGCAGCTTTATACAGAGCAATGAGCAGTTCTTC.

The chain uses TRBV27 and TRBJ2-3; D possibly corresponds to TRBD1 (7 bases). V gave up 2 bases and J gave up 0 bases, with 15 bases separating them. The CDR3 totals 17 residues. The V gene's germline CDR1 is MNHEY and CDR2 SMNVEV (reference sequence). DNA for the CDR3: TGTGCCAGCAGTTTAGGGGCGACAGGGACTAGCACAGATACGCAGTATTTT. Its protein is CASSLGATGTSTDTQYF.

J is TRBJ1-2 and V is TRBV6-1; 7 nucleotides agree with TRBD1. Germline CDR1 is MNHNS and CDR2 is SASEGT. The V and J ends lost 10 bases and 4 bases, in that order; junction bases with no gene match: 12. The CDR3 runs to 14 residues. The CDR3 DNA reads TGTGCCACCCAATTCCCTCAGGGGGTCTATGGCTACACCTTC. The encoded protein is CATQFPQGVYGYTF.

The chain couples TRBV10-3 to TRBJ1-1; 9 bases map to TRBD1. The CDR3 is 15 amino acids. The germline V gene has CDR1 ENHRY and CDR2 SYGVKD. V dropped 4 bases and J dropped 1; count of bases not matched to a gene: 4. CDR3 DNA sequence: TGTGCCATCAGTGGACCGGGACAGGGGAACACTGAAGCTTTCTTT. This translates into CAISGPGQGNTEAFF.

This clone was detected once. The chain combines TRBV28 with TRBJ2-2, with 10 bases lining up with TRBD1. The CDR3 runs 16 residues. V gave up 5 bases and J gave up 7 bases; unmatched junction bases: 10. The germline V gene has CDR1 MDHEN and CDR2 SYDVKM. CDR3 sequence reads: CASSATGTGVIGELFF. The DNA of the CDR3 is TGTGCCAGCAGTGCAACCGGGACAGGGGTTATCGGGGAGCTGTTTTTT.

CDR3 DNA: TGTGCCAGCAGCTTGGAGAAAGGGGGCGTTTATGGCTACACCTTC. It translates to CASSLEKGGVYGYTF. The chain carries TRBV5-4 and TRBJ1-2, with 7 bases lining up with TRBD1. J gave up 5 bases and V 0 bases, and 7 bases lay outside the gene matches. The CDR3 runs to 15 residues. Germline CDR1 and CDR2: SGHNT and YYREEE (reference sequence). Full variable domain (remainder filled in from reference TRBV5-4 and TRBJ1-2): ETGVTQSPTHLIKTRGQQVTLRCSSQSGHNTVSWYQQALGQGPQFIFQYYREEENGRGNFPPRFSGLQFPNYSSELNVNALELDDSALYLCASSLEKGGVYGYTFGSGTRLTVV.

The CDR3 nucleotides read TGTGCCAGCAGCCGTTCACGGACGGGGATCACAGATACGCAGTATTTT. Its protein is CASSRSRTGITDTQYF. The chain joins TRBV5-6 to TRBJ2-3; a weak D match, TRBD2 (5 bases). Germline V lookup: CDR1 SGHDT, CDR2 YYEEEE. The CDR3 runs 16 residues. Deletions cut 4 bases from V and 2 bases from J, with 17 bases between.

The CDR3 protein is CASSLILGGGRYNEQFF. DNA for the CDR3: TGTGCCAGCAGTTTAATTCTTGGCGGGGGGCGATACAATGAGCAGTTCTTC. The rearrangement links TRBV27 to TRBJ2-1, with 8 bases fitting TRBD2. The CDR3 has 17 residues. The V and J ends lost 2 bases and 4 bases, in that order; junction bases with no gene match: 10. Germline V gene sequence: CDR1 MNHEY, CDR2 SMNVEV (reference sequence).

Remarks on this clone: At one end the junction does not follow the germline gene, possibly because of a read error. V and J are TRBV7-9 and TRBJ2-7; D may be TRBD1 (6 bases). Looked up from germline, CDR1 is SEHNR and CDR2 is FQNEAQ (reference sequence). CDR3 size: 12 residues. The CDR3 nucleotides are TGTTCCAGCAGCGAGGACAGTCTCGAGCAGTACTTC. Protein sequence: CSSSEDSLEQYF.

The rearrangement uses TRBV6-5 and TRBJ2-4; no reliable D call. This CDR3 comprises 14 residues. V lost 0 bases and J lost 6, with 9 bases in between. The germline V gene has CDR1 MNHEY and CDR2 SVGAGI. The CDR3 coding sequence is TGTGCCAGCAGTTACTCGCAGGATTTAAACATTCAGTACTTC. Translation gives CASSYSQDLNIQYF.